Listed here is a single TCR beta chain. These data originate in a study of blood T cell repertoires in COVID-19. Participants' reported clinical history set cohort assignment. Measured with immunoSEQ multiplex PCR; TCRdb has only the in-frame clones, and not every one. The data show around 300,000 clones, 75% to 95% seen once. Trimming stripped 2 bases from V and 5 bases from J, with 10 bases between. The CDR3 sequence is 13 residues long. Germline V CDR1 and CDR2: MNHEY, SVGAGI. The chain recombines TRBV6-5 with TRBJ2-7; D perhaps matches TRBD1 (6 bases). Input material: PBMCs or T cells enriched from blood (not recorded which). This TCR was sampled from a woman aged 30 to 39 who had recovered from COVID-19. The CDR3 DNA sequence: TGTGCCAGCAGTTACACAGGGAACCACGAGCAGTACTTC. Residues: CASSYTGNHEQYF.